This is a list of T cell receptor beta chains from one sample in a study of shared clonotypes between healthy human individuals. TCRdb's copy holds only in-frame clones and misses some; the assay was immunoSEQ multiplex PCR. The repertoire has just over 2,000,000 clones, approximately 95% of them found once; the top ten carry about 1.1%. The source material was naive CD8+ T cells sorted from blood. These TCRs come from a man aged 18 to 35 in good health. CDR3s include the opening cysteine and the closing phenylalanine or tryptophan. D genes are given only for firm matches. Size is stated for part of the rows, as once, few or many counts, or as a class when the clone is expanded.

j_call,d_call,v_call,clone_size,cdr3_aa,cdr3_nt
TRBJ1-3,NA,TRBV5-4,NA,CASSLDQNSGNTIYF,TGTGCCAGCAGCTTGGACCAAAACTCTGGAAACACCATATATTTT
TRBJ2-5,NA,TRBV11-3,NA,CASSLGTSETQYF,TGTGCCAGCAGCTTAGGAACTAGTGAGACCCAGTACTTC
TRBJ2-7,NA,TRBV5-1,NA,CASSLGRDSGVEQYF,TGCGCCAGCAGCTTGGGGAGAGACTCAGGGGTCGAGCAGTACTTC
TRBJ2-7,TRBD2,TRBV27,NA,CASSGSSGLSYEQYF,TGTGCCAGCAGTGGATCTAGCGGCTTATCTTACGAGCAGTACTTC
TRBJ1-2,TRBD1,TRBV10-2,NA,CASSTGTGDNYGYTF,TGCGCCAGCAGCACCGGGACAGGGGACAACTATGGCTACACCTTC
TRBJ1-1,TRBD1,TRBV7-9,NA,CASSPPSGQGTTEAFF,TGTGCCAGCAGCCCCCCCTCGGGACAGGGGACCACTGAAGCTTTCTTT
TRBJ2-7,TRBD2,TRBV19,once,CASSSGRTYEQYF,TGTGCCAGTAGTAGCGGGAGGACCTACGAGCAGTACTTC
TRBJ2-7,TRBD1,TRBV10-3,NA,CAIGTGEFYEQYF,TGTGCTATCGGGACAGGGGAATTCTACGAGCAGTACTTC
TRBJ2-1,TRBD2,TRBV5-6,NA,CASSYVGLAVNNEQFF,TGTGCCAGCAGCTACGTAGGACTAGCGGTGAATAATGAGCAGTTCTTC
TRBJ2-5,TRBD2,TRBV19,once,CASSIASGSLETQYF,TGTGCCAGTAGTATAGCTAGCGGGAGTCTGGAGACCCAGTACTTC
TRBJ2-7,TRBD1,TRBV28,NA,CASSARTGVEVIEQYF,TGTGCCAGCAGTGCCAGGACAGGGGTGGAGGTTATCGAGCAGTACTTC
TRBJ2-5,NA,TRBV13,NA,CASSSASQETQYF,TGTGCCAGCAGCTCGGCTAGCCAAGAGACCCAGTACTTC
TRBJ2-7,NA,TRBV10-3,NA,CRERGSPLEQYF,TGCAGGGAGAGGGGCAGTCCCTTGGAGCAGTACTTC
TRBJ2-5,TRBD1,TRBV2,NA,CASSEGQGPLETQYF,TGTGCCAGCAGTGAAGGACAGGGGCCTTTGGAGACCCAGTACTTC
TRBJ2-7,NA,TRBV20-1,NA,CSARDDYEQYF,TGCAGTGCTAGAGACGACTACGAGCAGTACTTC
TRBJ1-2,NA,TRBV19,NA,CASSTRQEANYGYTF,TGTGCCAGTAGTACCAGACAGGAAGCAAACTATGGCTACACCTTC
TRBJ2-7,NA,TRBV10-3,NA,CAISAQDAYEQYF,TGTGCCATCAGTGCCCAGGACGCCTACGAGCAGTACTTC
TRBJ2-4,NA,TRBV30,once,CAWSSVWENIQYF,TGTGCCTGGAGTAGCGTATGGGAAAACATTCAGTACTTC
TRBJ2-3,TRBD2,TRBV4-2,NA,CASSQDLGVAGGSTDTQYF,TGTGCCAGCAGCCAAGACCTTGGGGTAGCGGGGGGTTCCACAGATACGCAGTATTTT
TRBJ2-7,NA,TRBV11-2,NA,CASSPHLSYEQYF,TGTGCCAGCAGCCCACACCTCTCCTACGAGCAGTACTTC
TRBJ2-7,NA,TRBV7-9,NA,CASSLATGYEQYF,TGTGCCAGCAGCTTAGCTACAGGGTACGAGCAGTACTTC
TRBJ2-1,NA,TRBV10-3,NA,CATIGDLDEQFF,TGTGCCACCATCGGGGATTTGGATGAGCAGTTCTTC
TRBJ2-3,NA,TRBV2,NA,CASSEAEPGLSTDTQYF,TGTGCCAGCAGTGAAGCGGAACCGGGACTCAGCACAGATACGCAGTATTTT
TRBJ2-1,NA,TRBV19,NA,CASRLANSDEQFF,TGTGCCAGTAGGTTGGCCAACTCCGATGAGCAGTTCTTC
TRBJ1-1,NA,TRBV7-9,NA,CASSPPVGQSEAFF,TGTGCCAGCAGCCCTCCGGTGGGGCAGTCTGAAGCTTTCTTT
TRBJ2-7,NA,TRBV5-8,NA,CASSPMGGPASHEQYF,TGTGCCAGCAGCCCCATGGGCGGACCCGCATCCCACGAGCAGTACTTC
TRBJ1-6,NA,TRBV21-1,NA,CASRRLPGLSGSYNSPLHF,TGTGCCAGCAGAAGGTTACCGGGCCTCTCCGGGTCCTATAATTCACCCCTCCACTTT
TRBJ1-1,NA,TRBV6-1,NA,CASRAGEAEAFF,TGTGCCAGCAGAGCAGGGGAGGCTGAAGCTTTCTTT
TRBJ2-7,TRBD2,TRBV19,few,CASSATSGSYEQYF,TGTGCCAGTAGTGCGACTAGCGGGAGCTACGAGCAGTACTTC